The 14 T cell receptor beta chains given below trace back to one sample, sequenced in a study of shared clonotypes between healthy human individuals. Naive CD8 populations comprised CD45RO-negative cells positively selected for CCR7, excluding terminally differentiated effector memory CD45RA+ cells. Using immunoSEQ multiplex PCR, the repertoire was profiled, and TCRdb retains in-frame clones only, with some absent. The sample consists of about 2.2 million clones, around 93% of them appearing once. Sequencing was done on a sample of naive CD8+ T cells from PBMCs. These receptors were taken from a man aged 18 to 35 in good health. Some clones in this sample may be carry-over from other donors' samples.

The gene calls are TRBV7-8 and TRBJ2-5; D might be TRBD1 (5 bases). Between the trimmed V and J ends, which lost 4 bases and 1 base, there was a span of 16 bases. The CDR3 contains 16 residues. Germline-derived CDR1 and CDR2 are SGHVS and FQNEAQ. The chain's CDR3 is CASSSRPQGGQETQYF. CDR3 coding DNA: TGTGCCAGCAGCTCTAGGCCGCAGGGCGGCCAAGAGACCCAGTACTTC.

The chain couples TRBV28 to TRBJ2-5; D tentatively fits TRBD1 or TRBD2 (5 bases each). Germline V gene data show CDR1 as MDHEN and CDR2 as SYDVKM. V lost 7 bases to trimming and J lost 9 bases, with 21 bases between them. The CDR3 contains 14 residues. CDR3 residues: CASTTGGQRGPQYF. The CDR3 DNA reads TGTGCCAGCACCACAGGCGGACAAAGGGGACCCCAGTACTTC. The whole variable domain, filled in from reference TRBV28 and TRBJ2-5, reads DVKVTQSSRYLVKRTGEKVFLECVQDMDHENMFWYRQDPGLGLRLIYFSYDVKMKEKGDIPEGYSVSREKKERFSLILESASTNQTSMYLCASTTGGQRGPQYFGPGTRLLVL.

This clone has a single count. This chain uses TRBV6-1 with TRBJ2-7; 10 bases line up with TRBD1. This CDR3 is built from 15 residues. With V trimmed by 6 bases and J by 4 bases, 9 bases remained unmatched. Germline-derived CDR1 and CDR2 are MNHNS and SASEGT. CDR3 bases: TGTGCCAGCAGCGAGACAGGGGGCTTCACGTACGAGCAGTACTTC. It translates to CASSETGGFTYEQYF.

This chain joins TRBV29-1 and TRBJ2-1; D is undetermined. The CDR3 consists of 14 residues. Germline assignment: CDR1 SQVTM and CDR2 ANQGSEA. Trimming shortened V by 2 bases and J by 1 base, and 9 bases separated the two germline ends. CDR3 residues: CSVEFTYSYNEQFF. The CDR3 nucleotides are TGCAGCGTTGAATTTACGTATTCCTACAATGAGCAGTTCTTC.

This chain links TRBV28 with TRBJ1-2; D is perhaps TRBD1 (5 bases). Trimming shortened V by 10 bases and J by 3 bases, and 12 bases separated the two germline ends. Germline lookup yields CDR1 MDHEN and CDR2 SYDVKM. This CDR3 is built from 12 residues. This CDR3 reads CATRDVYYGYTF. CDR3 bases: TGTGCCACCCGGGACGTCTACTATGGCTACACCTTC.

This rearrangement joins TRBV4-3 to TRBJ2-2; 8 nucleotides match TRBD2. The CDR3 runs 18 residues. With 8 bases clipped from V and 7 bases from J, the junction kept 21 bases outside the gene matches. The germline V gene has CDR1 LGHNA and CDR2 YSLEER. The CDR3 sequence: CASPFGSPGLGSSGELFF. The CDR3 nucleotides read TGCGCCAGCCCTTTTGGCAGCCCGGGACTAGGGTCAAGCGGGGAGCTGTTTTTT.

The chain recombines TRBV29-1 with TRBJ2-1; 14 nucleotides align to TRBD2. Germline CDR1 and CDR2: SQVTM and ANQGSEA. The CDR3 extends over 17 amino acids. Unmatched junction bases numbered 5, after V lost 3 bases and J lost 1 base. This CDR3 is CSVEGLAGERSYNEQFF. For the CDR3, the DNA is TGCAGCGTTGAGGGACTAGCGGGAGAGAGGTCCTACAATGAGCAGTTCTTC.

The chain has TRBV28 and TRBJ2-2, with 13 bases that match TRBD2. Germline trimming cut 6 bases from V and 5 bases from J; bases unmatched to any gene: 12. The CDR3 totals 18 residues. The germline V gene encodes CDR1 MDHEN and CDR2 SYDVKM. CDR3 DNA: TGTGCCAGCAGCCCTATCGGACTAGCGGGGGACGGGACCGGGGAGCTGTTTTTT. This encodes CASSPIGLAGDGTGELFF.

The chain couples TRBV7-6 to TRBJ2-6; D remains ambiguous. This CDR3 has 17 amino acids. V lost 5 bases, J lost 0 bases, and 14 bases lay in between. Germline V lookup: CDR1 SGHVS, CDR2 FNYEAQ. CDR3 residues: CASSQTWFSSGANVLTF. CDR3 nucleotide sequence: TGTGCCAGCAGCCAAACGTGGTTTTCCTCTGGGGCCAACGTCCTGACTTTC.

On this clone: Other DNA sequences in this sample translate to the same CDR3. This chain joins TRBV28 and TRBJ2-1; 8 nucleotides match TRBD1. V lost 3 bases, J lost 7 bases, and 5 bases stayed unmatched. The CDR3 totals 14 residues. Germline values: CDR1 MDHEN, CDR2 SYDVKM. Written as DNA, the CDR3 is TGTGCCAGCAGTTTGGCAGGGGGCCGAAATGAGCAGTTCTTC. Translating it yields CASSLAGGRNEQFF.

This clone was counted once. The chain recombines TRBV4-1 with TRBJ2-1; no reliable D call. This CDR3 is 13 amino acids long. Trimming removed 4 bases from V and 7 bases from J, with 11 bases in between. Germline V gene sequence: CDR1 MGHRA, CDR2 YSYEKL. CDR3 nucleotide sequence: TGCGCCAGCAGCCGCGCCTCTGGGAATGAGCAGTTCTTC. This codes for CASSRASGNEQFF.

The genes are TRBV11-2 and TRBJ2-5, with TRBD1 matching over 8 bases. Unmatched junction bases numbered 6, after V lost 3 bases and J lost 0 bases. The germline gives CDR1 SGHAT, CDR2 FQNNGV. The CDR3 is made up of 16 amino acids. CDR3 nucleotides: TGTGCCAGCAGCTTGGGGACAGGCCCGTACCAAGAGACCCAGTACTTC. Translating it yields CASSLGTGPYQETQYF.

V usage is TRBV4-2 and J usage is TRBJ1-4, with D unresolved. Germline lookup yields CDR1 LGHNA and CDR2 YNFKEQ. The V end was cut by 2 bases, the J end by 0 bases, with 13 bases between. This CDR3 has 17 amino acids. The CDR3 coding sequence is TGTGCCAGCAGCCAACCGACGGTTGTTACAACTAATGAAAAACTGTTTTTT. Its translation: CASSQPTVVTTNEKLFF.

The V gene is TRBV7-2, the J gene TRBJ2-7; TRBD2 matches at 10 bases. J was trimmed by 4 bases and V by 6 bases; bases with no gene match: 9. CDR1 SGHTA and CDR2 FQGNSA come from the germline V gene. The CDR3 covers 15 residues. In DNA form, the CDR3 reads TGTGCCAGCAGTTTTCCGGGACTAGCGATATACGAGCAGTACTTC. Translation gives CASSFPGLAIYEQYF.